A selection of T cell receptor beta chains follows, all from one sample in a study of shared clonotypes between healthy human individuals. This table comes from immunoSEQ multiplex PCR, and its TCRdb copy is limited to in-frame clones, with some not included. Of approximately 1.9 million clones listed, 90% to 95% were seen once; the top ten hold less than 2%. Sequenced material: naive CD8+ T cells from PBMCs. These receptor sequences come from a man younger than 30 in good health. Some clones in this sample may be carry-over from other donors' samples. Each CDR3 is given with its conserved first and last residue. The order of the fields is D gene, CDR3 length, J gene, clone size, V gene, CDR3 DNA, CDR3 protein. A D gene is named only where the DNA matches it firmly. The size entry is marked missing in some rows and otherwise reads once, few, many or a size class.

. 16 TRBJ1-3 . TRBV7-9 TGTGCCAGCAGCTTAGGACAGAGACCCTCTGGAAACACCATATATTTT CASSLGQRPSGNTIYF
. 16 TRBJ2-3 . TRBV11-2 TGTGCCAGCAGCCGTGGCCCGGGATCGGGCACAGATACGCAGTATTTT CASSRGPGSGTDTQYF
. 15 TRBJ1-1 . TRBV27 TGTGCCAGCAGTTTAGAACAGCGGGCGGACACTGAAGCTTTCTTT CASSLEQRADTEAFF
TRBD1 14 TRBJ1-1 once TRBV10-1 TGCGCCAGCACCCCGGACAGGGCGGACACTGAAGCTTTCTTT CASTPDRADTEAFF
. 15 TRBJ1-2 . TRBV7-8 TGTGCCAGCAGCTTAGGGGCCGGGTATAACTATGGCTACACCTTC CASSLGAGYNYGYTF
TRBD1 13 TRBJ2-5 . TRBV7-8 TGTGCCAGCACCGTCACAGGGGAAGAGACCCAGTACTTC CASTVTGEETQYF
. 16 TRBJ2-1 . TRBV11-2 TGTGCCAGCAGCTTGGGGAGGGGGCTTTTGTACAATGAGCAGTTCTTC CASSLGRGLLYNEQFF
. 15 TRBJ2-3 . TRBV5-6 TGTGCCAGCAGCTTGACAGGGTATCTCTCAGATACGCAGTATTTT CASSLTGYLSDTQYF
TRBD2 18 TRBJ2-3 . TRBV28 TGTGCCAGCAGTCTAAGGGGGCCTAGCGGGAGGGCCCCAGATACGCAGTATTTT CASSLRGPSGRAPDTQYF
TRBD1 15 TRBJ2-1 . TRBV27 TGTGCCAGCACCCCGGGACAGAACTCCTACAATGAGCAGTTCTTC CASTPGQNSYNEQFF
. 13 TRBJ2-7 . TRBV4-1 TGCGCCAGCAGCCCGCACAGGGACTACGAGCAGTACTTC CASSPHRDYEQYF